This record covers a single T cell receptor (beta chain). What it binds is unknown. Specified time point: week 23, last vaccination. A 20-mer mutant IDH1 peptide at 300 ug was injected subcutaneously with topical imiquimod. The data originate from a study of a mutant IDH1 vaccine in newly diagnosed glioma. Study-level information: Eight vaccinations were given in weeks 1, 3, 5, 7, 11, 15, 19 and 23. Treatment recipients were about 62% male and around 40% female, and their mean age was roughly 44 years. Beginning 4-6 weeks after radiotherapy alone, or with temozolomide cycles, vaccination took place. General study findings and limits: The authors found pseudoprogression apparently unrelated to changes in top peripheral T cell clonotypes.

Data came from immunoSEQ multiplex PCR; TCRdb stores just in-frame clones and leaves some out. The repertoire holds some 38,000 clones, with roughly 79% as singletons. This CDR3 spans 12 amino acids. Germline CDR1 reads MNHNY; CDR2 reads SVGAGI (reference sequence). The sequence was obtained from a man aged 40-55 years with glioma. The rearrangement uses TRBV6-6 and TRBJ2-5; D unclear. Matching the DNA end better, TRBJ2-7 makes the J call doubtful. Sequencing used PBMCs, obtained from a glioma patient whose treatment included an IDH1 peptide vaccine. Written as DNA, the CDR3 is TGTGCCAGCAGTTCCGTTCTCTACGAGCAGTACTTC. Protein product: CASSSVLYEQYF.